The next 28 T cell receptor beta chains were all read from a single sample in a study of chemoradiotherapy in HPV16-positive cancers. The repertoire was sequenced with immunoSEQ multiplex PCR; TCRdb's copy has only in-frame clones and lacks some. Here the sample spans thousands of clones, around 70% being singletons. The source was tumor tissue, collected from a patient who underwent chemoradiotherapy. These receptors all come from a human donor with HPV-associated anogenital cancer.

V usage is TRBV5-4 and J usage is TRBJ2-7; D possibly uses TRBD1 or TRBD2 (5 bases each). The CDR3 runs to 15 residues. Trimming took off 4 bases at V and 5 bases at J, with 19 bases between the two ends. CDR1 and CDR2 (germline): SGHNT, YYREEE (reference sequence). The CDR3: CASSATYVRGDEQYF. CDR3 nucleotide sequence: TGTGCCAGCAGCGCTACCTACGTGAGGGGAGACGAGCAGTACTTC.

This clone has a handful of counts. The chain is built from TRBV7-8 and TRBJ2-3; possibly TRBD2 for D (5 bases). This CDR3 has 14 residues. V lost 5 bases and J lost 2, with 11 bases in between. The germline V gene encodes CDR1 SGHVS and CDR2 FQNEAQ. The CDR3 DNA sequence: TGTGCCAGCAGCGGTCTAGCTTTCACAGATACGCAGTATTTT. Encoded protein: CASSGLAFTDTQYF.

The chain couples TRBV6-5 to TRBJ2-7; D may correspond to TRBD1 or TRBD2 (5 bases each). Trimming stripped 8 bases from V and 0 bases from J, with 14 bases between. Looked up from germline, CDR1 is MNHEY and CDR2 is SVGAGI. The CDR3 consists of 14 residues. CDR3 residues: CASFRDEGSYEQYF. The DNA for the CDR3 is TGTGCCAGCTTCCGGGACGAAGGCTCCTACGAGCAGTACTTC.

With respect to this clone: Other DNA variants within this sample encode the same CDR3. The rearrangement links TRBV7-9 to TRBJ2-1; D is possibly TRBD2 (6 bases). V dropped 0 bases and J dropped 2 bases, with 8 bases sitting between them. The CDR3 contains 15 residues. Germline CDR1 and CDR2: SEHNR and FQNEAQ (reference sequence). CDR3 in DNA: TGTGCCAGCAGCTTAGCGGGAGGCACCTACAATGAGCAGTTCTTC. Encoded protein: CASSLAGGTYNEQFF.

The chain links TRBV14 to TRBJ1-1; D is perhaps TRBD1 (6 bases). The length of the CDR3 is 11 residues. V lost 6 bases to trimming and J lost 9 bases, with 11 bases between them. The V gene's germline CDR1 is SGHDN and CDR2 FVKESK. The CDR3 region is CASSLTGKAFF. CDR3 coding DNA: TGTGCCAGCAGTCTAACAGGGAAAGCTTTCTTT.

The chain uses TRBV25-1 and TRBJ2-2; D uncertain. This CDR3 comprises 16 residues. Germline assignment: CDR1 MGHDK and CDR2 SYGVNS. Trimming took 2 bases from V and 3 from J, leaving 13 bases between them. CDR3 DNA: TGTGCCAGCAGTGAAATGTTTAGCATAGACACCGGGGAGCTGTTTTTT. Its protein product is CASSEMFSIDTGELFF. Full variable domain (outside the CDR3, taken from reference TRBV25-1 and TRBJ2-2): EADIYQTPRYLVIGTGKKITLECSQTMGHDKMYWYQQDPGMELHLIHYSYGVNSTEKGDLSSESTVSRIRTEHFPLTLESARPSHTSQYLCASSEMFSIDTGELFFGEGSRLTVL.

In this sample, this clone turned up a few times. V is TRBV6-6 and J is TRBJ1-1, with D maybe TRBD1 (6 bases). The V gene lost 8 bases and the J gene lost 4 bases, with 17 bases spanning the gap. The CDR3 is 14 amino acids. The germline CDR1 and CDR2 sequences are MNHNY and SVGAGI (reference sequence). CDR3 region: CASRNPGGPTEAFF. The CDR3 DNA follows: TGTGCCAGCCGAAACCCGGGGGGGCCCACTGAAGCTTTCTTT.

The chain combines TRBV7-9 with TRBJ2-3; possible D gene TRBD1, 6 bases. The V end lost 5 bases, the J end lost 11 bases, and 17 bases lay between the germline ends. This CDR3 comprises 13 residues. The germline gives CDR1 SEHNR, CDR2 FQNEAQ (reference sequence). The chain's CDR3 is CASSPTGGYGQYF. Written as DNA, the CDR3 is TGTGCCAGCAGCCCCACTGGGGGCTATGGGCAGTATTTT.

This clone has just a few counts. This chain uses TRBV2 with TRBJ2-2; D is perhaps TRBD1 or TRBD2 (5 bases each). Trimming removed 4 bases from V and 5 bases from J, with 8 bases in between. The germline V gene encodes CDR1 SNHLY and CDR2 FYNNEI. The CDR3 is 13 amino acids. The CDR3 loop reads CASSVRGTGELFF. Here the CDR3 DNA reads TGTGCCAGCAGTGTGAGGGGAACCGGGGAGCTGTTTTTT.

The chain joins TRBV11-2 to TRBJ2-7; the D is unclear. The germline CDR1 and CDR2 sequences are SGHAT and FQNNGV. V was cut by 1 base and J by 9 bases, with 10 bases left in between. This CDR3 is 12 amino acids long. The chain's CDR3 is CASSLGSPWQYF. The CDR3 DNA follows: TGTGCCAGCAGCTTAGGATCCCCATGGCAGTACTTC.

DNA of the CDR3: TGCGCCAGCAGCCAAGGACTAGCGGGAGGCTACGAGCAGTACTTC. It yields the protein CASSQGLAGGYEQYF. The chain joins TRBV4-1 to TRBJ2-7; 13 bases are a match to TRBD2. V trimming: 1 base; J trimming: 3 bases; junction bases outside the gene matches: 0. Germline V gives CDR1 MGHRA, CDR2 YSYEKL. This CDR3 has 15 residues.

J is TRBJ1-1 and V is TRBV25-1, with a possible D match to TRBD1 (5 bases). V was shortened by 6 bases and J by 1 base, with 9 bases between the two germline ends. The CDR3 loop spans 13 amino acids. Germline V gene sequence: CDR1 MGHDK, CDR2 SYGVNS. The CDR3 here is CASRGGANTEAFF. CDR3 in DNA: TGTGCCAGCAGGGGAGGGGCGAACACTGAAGCTTTCTTT.

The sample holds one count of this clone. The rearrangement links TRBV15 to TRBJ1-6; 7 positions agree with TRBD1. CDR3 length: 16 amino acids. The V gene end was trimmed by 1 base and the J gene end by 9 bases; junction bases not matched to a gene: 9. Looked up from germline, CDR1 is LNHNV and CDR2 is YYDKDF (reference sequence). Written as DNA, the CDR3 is TGTGCCACCAGCAGAGGTACACAGGGGAAGTTTTCACCCCTCCACTTT. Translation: CATSRGTQGKFSPLHF.

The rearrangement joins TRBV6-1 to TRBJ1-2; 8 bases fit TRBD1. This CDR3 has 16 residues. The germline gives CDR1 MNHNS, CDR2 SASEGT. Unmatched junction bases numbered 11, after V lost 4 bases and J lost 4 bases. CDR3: CASSGRTGSGGYGYTF. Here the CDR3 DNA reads TGTGCCAGCAGTGGCCGGACAGGGAGCGGCGGCTATGGCTACACCTTC.

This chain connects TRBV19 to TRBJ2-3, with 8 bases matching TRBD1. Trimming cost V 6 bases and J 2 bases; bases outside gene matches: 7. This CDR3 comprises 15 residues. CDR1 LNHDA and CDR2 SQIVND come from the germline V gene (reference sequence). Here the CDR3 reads CASRLTGQATDTQYF. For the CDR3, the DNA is TGTGCCAGTAGATTGACGGGACAGGCCACAGATACGCAGTATTTT.

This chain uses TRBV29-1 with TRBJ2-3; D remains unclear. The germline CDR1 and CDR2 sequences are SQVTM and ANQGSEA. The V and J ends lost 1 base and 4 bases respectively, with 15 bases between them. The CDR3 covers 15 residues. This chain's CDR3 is CSVEVRLSEPDTQYF. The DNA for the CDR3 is TGCAGCGTTGAAGTGCGACTCTCGGAGCCAGATACGCAGTATTTT.

CDR3 in amino acids: CASSLSLRVSTDTQYF. CDR3 in DNA: TGTGCCAGCAGCTTATCGTTGCGGGTCAGCACAGATACGCAGTATTTT. V gene TRBV7-9 combines with J gene TRBJ2-3; the D gene is possibly TRBD2 (5 bases). Germline lookup yields CDR1 SEHNR and CDR2 FQNEAQ (reference sequence). Trimming removed 2 bases from V and 0 bases from J, with 12 bases in between. The CDR3 is made up of 16 amino acids.

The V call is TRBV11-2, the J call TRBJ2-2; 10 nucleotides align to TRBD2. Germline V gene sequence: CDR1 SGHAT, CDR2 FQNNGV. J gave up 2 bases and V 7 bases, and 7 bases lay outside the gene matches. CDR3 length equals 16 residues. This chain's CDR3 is CASTRAGGRNTGELFF. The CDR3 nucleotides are TGTGCCAGCACCCGAGCGGGAGGGCGTAACACCGGGGAGCTGTTTTTT. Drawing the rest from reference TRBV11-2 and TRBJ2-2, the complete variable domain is EAGVAQSPRYKIIEKRQSVAFWCNPISGHATLYWYQQILGQGPKLLIQFQNNGVVDDSQLPKDRFSAERLKGVDSTLKIQPAKLEDSAVYLCASTRAGGRNTGELFFGEGSRLTVL.

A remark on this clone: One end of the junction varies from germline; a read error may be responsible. CDR3 amino acids: CASSKEVWEVADTQYF. Written as DNA, the CDR3 is TGTGCTAGCAGCAAAGAGGTCTGGGAGGTCGCAGATACGCAGTATTTT. This chain links TRBV7-7 with TRBJ2-3, with a possible D match to TRBD2 (6 bases). Germline CDR1 and CDR2: SSHAT and FNYEAQ (reference sequence). This CDR3 spans 16 amino acids.

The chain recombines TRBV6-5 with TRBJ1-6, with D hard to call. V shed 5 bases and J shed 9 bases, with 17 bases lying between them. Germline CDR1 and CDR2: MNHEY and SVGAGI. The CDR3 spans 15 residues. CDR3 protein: CASSQASASVSPLHF. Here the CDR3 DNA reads TGTGCCAGCAGTCAGGCGTCGGCGAGCGTTTCACCCCTCCACTTT.

CDR3 sequence (DNA): TGTGCCAGCAGCCCCGGGTTCTCGAAGCACTACGAGCAGTACTTC. It encodes CASSPGFSKHYEQYF. The rearrangement joins TRBV7-2 to TRBJ2-7; no firm D call. Trimming stripped 5 bases from V and 3 bases from J, with 17 bases between. Germline CDR1 reads SGHTA; CDR2 reads FQGNSA. The CDR3 contains 15 residues.

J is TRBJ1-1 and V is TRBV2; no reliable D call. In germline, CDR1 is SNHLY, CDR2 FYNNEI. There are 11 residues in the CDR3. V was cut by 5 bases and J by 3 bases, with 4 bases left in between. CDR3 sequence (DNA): TGTGCCAGCAGTACCCACACTGAAGCTTTCTTT. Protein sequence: CASSTHTEAFF.

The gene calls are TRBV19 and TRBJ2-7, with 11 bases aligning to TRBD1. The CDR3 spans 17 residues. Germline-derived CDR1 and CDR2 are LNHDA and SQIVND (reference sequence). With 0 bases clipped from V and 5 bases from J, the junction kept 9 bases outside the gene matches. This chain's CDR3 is CASSIDLGTGGIDEQYF. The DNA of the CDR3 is TGTGCCAGTAGTATAGATCTCGGGACAGGGGGTATTGACGAGCAGTACTTC. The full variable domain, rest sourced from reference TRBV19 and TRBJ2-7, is DGGITQSPKYLFRKEGQNVTLSCEQNLNHDAMYWYRQDPGQGLRLIYYSQIVNDFQKGDIAEGYSVSREKKESFPLTVTSAQKNPTAFYLCASSIDLGTGGIDEQYFGPGTRLTVT.

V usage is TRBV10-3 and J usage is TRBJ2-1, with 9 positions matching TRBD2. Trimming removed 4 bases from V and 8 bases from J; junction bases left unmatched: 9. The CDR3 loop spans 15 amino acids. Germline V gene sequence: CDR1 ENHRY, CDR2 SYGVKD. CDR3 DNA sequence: TGTGCCATCAGTGCTTCAGCGGGAGGTCGGGATGAGCAGTTCTTC. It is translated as CAISASAGGRDEQFF.

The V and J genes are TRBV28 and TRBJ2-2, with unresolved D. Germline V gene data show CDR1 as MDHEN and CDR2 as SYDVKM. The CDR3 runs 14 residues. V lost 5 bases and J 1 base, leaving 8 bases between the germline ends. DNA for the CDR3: TGTGCCAGCAGTCTGTACCAGAACACCGGGGAGCTGTTTTTT. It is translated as CASSLYQNTGELFF.

The CDR3 bases are TGTGCCAGCAGCCCCCGTTCGGAGTATCGACTAGCGGGATACAATGAGCAGTTCTTC. Translated: CASSPRSEYRLAGYNEQFF. The chain couples TRBV7-8 to TRBJ2-1; 11 nucleotides agree with TRBD2. The J segment lost 4 bases and the V segment lost 5 bases, leaving 16 bases of the junction unmatched. Germline V CDR1 and CDR2: SGHVS, FQNEAQ. The CDR3 totals 19 residues.

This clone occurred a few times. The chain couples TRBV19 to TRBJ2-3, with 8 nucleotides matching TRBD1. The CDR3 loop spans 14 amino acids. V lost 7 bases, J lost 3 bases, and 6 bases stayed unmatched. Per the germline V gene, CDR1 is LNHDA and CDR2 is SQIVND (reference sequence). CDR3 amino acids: CASTSGQGTDTQYF. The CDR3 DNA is TGTGCCAGTACCAGCGGACAGGGAACAGATACGCAGTATTTT.

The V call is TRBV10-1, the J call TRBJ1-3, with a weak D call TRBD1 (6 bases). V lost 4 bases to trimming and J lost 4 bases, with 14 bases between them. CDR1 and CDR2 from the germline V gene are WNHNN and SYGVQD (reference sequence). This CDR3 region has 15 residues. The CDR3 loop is CASSAPGGAGNTIYF. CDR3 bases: TGCGCCAGCAGTGCTCCTGGGGGCGCGGGAAACACCATATATTTT.